Shown below are 26 T cell receptor beta chains from a single sample sequenced in a study of CD8 T cells in ankylosing spondylitis. Study results and caveats: Apparently characteristic of ankylosing spondylitis blood was a TCR beta motif (fewer than ten highly homologous variants).

One entry per CDR3 protein, called by TCRdb with MiXCR from the 5' RACE reads. The sample yields around 490,000 distinct CDR3 sequences, about 5.7% seen once. For these TCRs, the target antigens are not known. Sequencing was carried out using blood, either unsorted or a sorted T cell fraction (not recorded which). All receptors come from a male donor with ankylosing spondylitis.

A few counts support this clonotype. This chain links TRBV7-9 with TRBJ2-1; possible D gene TRBD2, 5 bases. The CDR3 has 15 amino acids. Trimming shortened V by 5 bases and J by 5 bases, and 16 bases separated the two germline ends. Germline loops: CDR1 SEHNR, CDR2 FQNEAQ (reference sequence). CDR3: CASSPRDPDHNEQFF. The CDR3 region has the DNA TGTGCCAGCAGCCCCCGGGATCCGGACCACAATGAGCAGTTCTTC. Combining the CDR3 with reference TRBV7-9 and TRBJ2-1 gives the whole variable domain DTGVSQNPRHKITKRGQNVTFRCDPISEHNRLYWYRQTLGQGPEFLTYFQNEAQLEKSRLLSDRFSAERPKGSFSTLEIQRTEQGDSAMYLCASSPRDPDHNEQFFGPGTRLTVL.

This clonotype was counted a few times. The chain is built from TRBV20-1 and TRBJ2-3; 7 bases are shared with TRBD2. The CDR3 is 15 residues long. Losses at the gene ends were 6 bases for V and 0 bases for J; bases not matched to a gene: 9. CDR1 is DFQATT, CDR2 SNEGSKA, per germline (reference sequence). The CDR3 DNA reads as TGCAGTGCAGTGCCGACTAGCAGTAGCACAGATACGCAGTATTTT. Translated: CSAVPTSSSTDTQYF.

The chain joins TRBV6-1 to TRBJ1-1, with 8 positions matching TRBD1. Germline CDR1 reads MNHNS; CDR2 reads SASEGT. The V gene end was trimmed by 6 bases and the J gene end by 4 bases; junction bases not matched to a gene: 10. The CDR3 runs to 15 residues. CDR3 DNA: TGTGCCAGCAGAATAGGACAGGGTCGGGGCACTGAAGCTTTCTTT. Translating gives CASRIGQGRGTEAFF.

This clonotype has a handful of counts. This chain connects TRBV5-5 to TRBJ2-3, with 9 bases matching TRBD1. The V and J ends lost 5 bases and 2 bases, in that order; junction bases with no gene match: 6. This CDR3 region has 15 residues. The V gene's germline CDR1 is SGHKS and CDR2 YYEKEE (reference sequence). The CDR3 DNA reads as TGTGCCAGCAGAATGGACAGGGGATACACAGATACGCAGTATTTT. Its protein product is CASRMDRGYTDTQYF.

This clonotype occurred many times. The rearrangement links TRBV29-1 to TRBJ1-1, with D tentatively TRBD1 (5 bases). The germline gives CDR1 SQVTM, CDR2 ANQGSEA. Trimming left V 7 bases short and J 0 bases short, with 18 bases between. The length of the CDR3 is 15 residues. This CDR3 is CSAYTGGGMNTEAFF. The CDR3 nucleotides read TGCAGCGCCTATACCGGGGGAGGCATGAACACTGAAGCTTTCTTT.

The rearrangement joins TRBV5-1 to TRBJ2-7; 10 bases are a match to TRBD1. The V gene's germline CDR1 is SGHRS and CDR2 YFSETQ. The CDR3 is made up of 15 amino acids. V shed 4 bases and J 6 bases; nucleotides not matched to a gene: 10. CDR3 amino acids: CASSPRAGTGVEQYF. CDR3 bases: TGCGCCAGCAGCCCGAGGGCAGGGACAGGGGTCGAGCAGTACTTC.

This clonotype was detected ten times or more. The chain carries TRBV7-9 and TRBJ2-5, with D perhaps given as TRBD1 or TRBD2 (5 bases each). Germline V gives CDR1 SEHNR, CDR2 FQNEAQ (reference sequence). V was pared by 5 bases and J by 8 bases, with 18 bases between. The CDR3 consists of 14 residues. The CDR3 here is CASSPGTLEVTQYF. The CDR3 nucleotides read TGTGCCAGCAGCCCCGGGACGTTGGAAGTCACCCAGTACTTC.

This chain links TRBV18 with TRBJ2-7; D is perhaps TRBD1 (5 bases). Germline CDR1 and CDR2: KGHSH and LQKENI. This CDR3 spans 13 amino acids. The germline V and J ends were trimmed by 0 bases and 6 bases, with 9 bases remaining between them. The DNA for the CDR3 is TGTGCCAGCTCACCACCAGGGGTGGGCGAGCAGTACTTC. This sequence encodes CASSPPGVGEQYF.

At least ten counts were recorded for this clonotype. The CDR3 loop reads CASSEDDTNTGELFF. The CDR3 coding sequence is TGTGCCAGCAGCGAGGACGACACGAACACCGGGGAGCTGTTTTTT. The chain uses TRBV7-6 and TRBJ2-2, with no clear D. Germline V gives CDR1 SGHVS, CDR2 FNYEAQ. V lost 5 bases, J lost 0 bases, and 10 bases lay in between. The CDR3 runs 15 residues.

The chain employs TRBV4-1 and TRBJ2-2; 14 bases are shared with TRBD2. CDR1 is MGHRA, CDR2 YSYEKL, per germline. CDR3 length equals 22 residues. J gave up 4 bases and V 0 bases, and 16 bases lay outside the gene matches. CDR3 sequence reads: CASSQEPGGLAGEWIVTGELFF. CDR3 coding DNA: TGCGCCAGCAGCCAAGAGCCGGGGGGACTAGCGGGAGAGTGGATAGTCACCGGGGAGCTGTTTTTT.

Ten or more counts support this clonotype. The J gene is TRBJ1-1, the V gene TRBV5-1; TRBD1 is a possible D gene (6 bases). Germline V lookup: CDR1 SGHRS, CDR2 YFSETQ. The CDR3 runs 14 residues. Trimming left V 4 bases short and J 3 bases short, with 13 bases between. CDR3 nucleotide sequence: TGCGCCAGCAGCCCCCACAGGGCTGACACTGAAGCTTTCTTT. Translation gives CASSPHRADTEAFF.

This clonotype was seen at least ten times. The CDR3 DNA sequence: TGTGCCAGCAGTTTAGGGACAGGGGGCCACTACGAGCAGTACTTC. This translates into CASSLGTGGHYEQYF. The chain joins TRBV12-3 or TRBV12-4 to TRBJ2-7; 11 bases map to TRBD1. This CDR3 has 15 amino acids. Losses at the gene ends were 1 base for V and 3 bases for J; bases not matched to a gene: 2.

With respect to this clonotype: Possible read error: a much larger clone is one base away. J is TRBJ1-1 and V is TRBV6-2 or TRBV6-3; tentatively, D is TRBD1 (5 bases). Germline V gene data show CDR1 as MNHEY and CDR2 as SVGEGT. This CDR3 contains 15 residues. CDR3 nucleotide sequence: TGTGCCAGCAGTTATCAACAGGCCAAGGGCACTGACGCTTTCTTT. Protein sequence: CASSYQQAKGTDAFF.

The table lists this clonotype with many counts. The J gene is TRBJ2-1, the V gene TRBV6-2 or TRBV6-3, with TRBD2 matching over 9 bases. The CDR3 is made up of 13 amino acids. Per germline, CDR1 MNHEY and CDR2 SVGEGT. The V gene end was trimmed by 2 bases and the J gene end by 13 bases; junction bases not matched to a gene: 6. CDR3 residues: CASSYPGTSFQFF. The CDR3 DNA reads as TGTGCCAGCAGTTACCCCGGGACTAGCTTTCAGTTCTTC.

This chain connects TRBV6-4 to TRBJ1-1; no firm D call. This CDR3 has 11 amino acids. Trimming left V 6 bases short and J 5 bases short, with 7 bases between. The V gene's germline CDR1 is MRHNA and CDR2 SNTAGT. The CDR3 protein is CASSQETEAFF. The CDR3 bases are TGTGCCAGCAGCCAGGAAACTGAAGCTTTCTTT.

This clonotype occurred a few times. The rearrangement uses TRBV11-1 and TRBJ2-1; 14 bases agree with TRBD2. J gave up 5 bases and V 5 bases, and 11 bases lay outside the gene matches. Germline CDR1 is SGHAT and CDR2 is FQDESV (reference sequence). The CDR3 spans 18 residues. The CDR3 spells CASSPRLAGGFAHNEQFF. CDR3 bases: TGTGCCAGCAGCCCAAGACTAGCGGGAGGGTTTGCGCACAATGAGCAGTTCTTC.

This clonotype was detected ten times or more. The rearrangement links TRBV12-3 or TRBV12-4 to TRBJ1-5, with TRBD1 matching 10 bases. V was clipped by 6 bases and J by 5 bases; unmatched bases: 7. The length of the CDR3 is 15 residues. CDR3 in DNA: TGTGCCAGCAGCCCAGGACAGGGGGATTATCAGCCCCAGCATTTT. This gives the protein CASSPGQGDYQPQHF.

This clonotype was seen more than once but under ten times. The J gene is TRBJ1-4, the V gene TRBV25-1, with 7 bases aligning to TRBD1. V shed 4 bases and J 10 bases; nucleotides not matched to a gene: 9. Germline CDR1 is MGHDK and CDR2 is SYGVNS. The CDR3 consists of 14 residues. The CDR3 DNA follows: TGTGCCAGCAGTGGGAACTACAGGGGCGGAAAACTGTTTTTT. Translating it yields CASSGNYRGGKLFF.

This CDR3 reads CASSQVGRNYEQYF. Here the CDR3 DNA reads TGCGCCAGCAGCCAAGTCGGTCGGAACTACGAGCAGTACTTC. The V and J genes are TRBV4-1 and TRBJ2-7; no definite D call. Germline V gives CDR1 MGHRA, CDR2 YSYEKL. There are 14 residues in the CDR3. The V end was cut by 1 base, the J end by 3 bases, with 10 bases between.

The rearrangement uses TRBV27 and TRBJ2-7; TRBD2 matches at 11 bases. J lost 3 bases, V lost 4 bases, and 11 bases had no gene match. CDR1 is MNHEY and CDR2 is SMNVEV in the germline V gene (reference sequence). This CDR3 has 17 amino acids. The CDR3 sequence is CASSSAGLAGGDYEQYF. For the CDR3, the DNA is TGTGCCAGCAGTTCCGCTGGACTAGCGGGCGGGGACTACGAGCAGTACTTC.

The V call is TRBV2, the J call TRBJ2-5; D gene ambiguous. CDR1 is SNHLY, CDR2 FYNNEI, per germline. V was trimmed by 8 bases and J by 3 bases, leaving 13 bases between them. The CDR3 totals 13 residues. The CDR3 DNA reads as TGTGCCAGCGGGCGAGGAACCAAAGAGACCCAGTACTTC. It specifies CASGRGTKETQYF.

This clonotype was counted many times. The V and J genes are TRBV18 and TRBJ1-6; D may be TRBD1 (6 bases). CDR1 is KGHSH and CDR2 is LQKENI in the germline V gene. The CDR3 runs 13 residues. V was cut by 9 bases and J by 7 bases, with 13 bases left in between. CDR3 amino acids: CASSTGPNSPLHF. DNA for the CDR3: TGTGCCAGTTCGACAGGACCAAATTCACCCCTCCACTTT.

Points on this clonotype: A much more abundant neighbour one base away suggests this may be a read error. The chain is built from TRBV29-1 and TRBJ2-1; a possible D gene is TRBD2 (6 bases). The J call may be wrong; the DNA end is better matched by TRBJ2-7. CDR1 is SQVTM, CDR2 ANQGSEA, per germline. The CDR3 contains 12 residues. The CDR3 loop is CSALREHNEQYF. The CDR3 DNA reads TGCAGCGCCCTCCGGGAGCACAATGAGCAGTACTTC.

The chain carries TRBV5-1 and TRBJ2-5; no clear D. The CDR3 extends over 14 amino acids. From germline, CDR1 is SGHRS and CDR2 YFSETQ. The V gene lost 6 bases and the J gene lost 2 bases, with 14 bases spanning the gap. The CDR3 region has the DNA TGCGCCAGCACCTCCCCCCAGCAGCAAGAGACCCAGTACTTC. It is translated as CASTSPQQQETQYF.

The CDR3 here is CASSSLQSGEETQYF. CDR3 nucleotide sequence: TGTGCCAGCAGCTCATTACAGAGCGGGGAAGAGACCCAGTACTTC. V usage is TRBV5-4 and J usage is TRBJ2-5; 7 nucleotides match TRBD2. V shed 3 bases, J shed 3 bases, and the junction held 8 bases outside the gene matches. CDR1 is SGHNT and CDR2 is YYREEE in the germline V gene (reference sequence). CDR3 length: 15 amino acids.

This clonotype was seen ten or more times. V is TRBV18 and J is TRBJ1-4; no clear D gene. V lost 0 bases and J lost 11, with 10 bases in between. Germline V gene sequence: CDR1 KGHSH, CDR2 LQKENI. This CDR3 comprises 13 residues. The DNA of the CDR3 is TGTGCCAGCTCACCACCGGGAGGGCGGAAACTGTTTTTT. This sequence encodes CASSPPGGRKLFF.